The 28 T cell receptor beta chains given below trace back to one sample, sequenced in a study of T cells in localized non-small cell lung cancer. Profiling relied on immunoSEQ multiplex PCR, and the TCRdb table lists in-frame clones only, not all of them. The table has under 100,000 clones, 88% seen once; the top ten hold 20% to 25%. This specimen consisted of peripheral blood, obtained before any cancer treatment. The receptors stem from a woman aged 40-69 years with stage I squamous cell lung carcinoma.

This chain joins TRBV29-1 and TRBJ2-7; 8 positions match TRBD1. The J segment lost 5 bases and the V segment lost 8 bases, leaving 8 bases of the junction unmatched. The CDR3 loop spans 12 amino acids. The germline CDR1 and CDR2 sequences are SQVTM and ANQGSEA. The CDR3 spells CSTGQGTHEQYF. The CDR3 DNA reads TGCAGCACCGGACAGGGAACACACGAGCAGTACTTC.

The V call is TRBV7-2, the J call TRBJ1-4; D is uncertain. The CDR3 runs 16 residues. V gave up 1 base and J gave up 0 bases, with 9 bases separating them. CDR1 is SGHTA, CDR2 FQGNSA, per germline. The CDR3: CASSLERVATNEKLFF. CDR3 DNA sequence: TGTGCCAGCAGCTTAGAGCGGGTTGCAACTAATGAAAAACTGTTTTTT. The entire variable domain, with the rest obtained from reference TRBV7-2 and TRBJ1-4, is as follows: GAGVSQSPSNKVTEKGKDVELRCDPISGHTALYWYRQSLGQGLEFLIYFQGNSAPDKSGLPSDRFSAERTGGSVSTLTIQRTQQEDSAVYLCASSLERVATNEKLFFGSGTQLSVL.

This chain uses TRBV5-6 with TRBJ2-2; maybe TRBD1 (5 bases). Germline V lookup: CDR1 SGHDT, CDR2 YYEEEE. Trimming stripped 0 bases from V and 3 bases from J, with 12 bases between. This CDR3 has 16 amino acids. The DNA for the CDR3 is TGTGCCAGCAGCTTGGCTGGCAGGGTGGACACCGGGGAGCTGTTTTTT. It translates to CASSLAGRVDTGELFF.

CDR3 residues: CASRMEGFPNTEAFF. The CDR3 DNA reads TGTGCCAGTAGGATGGAAGGGTTCCCGAACACTGAAGCTTTCTTT. The chain employs TRBV19 and TRBJ1-1, with unresolved D. Germline V CDR1 and CDR2: LNHDA, SQIVND (reference sequence). The CDR3 consists of 15 residues. Trimming pared 6 bases from V and 1 base from J, leaving 15 bases between.

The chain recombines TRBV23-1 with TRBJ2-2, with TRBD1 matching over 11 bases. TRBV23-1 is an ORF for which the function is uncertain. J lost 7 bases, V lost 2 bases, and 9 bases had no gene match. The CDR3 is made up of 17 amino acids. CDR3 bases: TGCGCCAGCAGTCAACCGGATGGACAGGGGGCCGGCGGGGAGCTGTTTTTT. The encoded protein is CASSQPDGQGAGGELFF.

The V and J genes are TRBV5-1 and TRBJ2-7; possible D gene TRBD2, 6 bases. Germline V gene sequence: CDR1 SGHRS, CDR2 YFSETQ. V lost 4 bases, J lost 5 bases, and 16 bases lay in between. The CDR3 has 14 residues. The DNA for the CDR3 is TGCGCCAGCAGCCTGGGACTTCTTAGGAACGAGCAGTACTTC. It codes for CASSLGLLRNEQYF.

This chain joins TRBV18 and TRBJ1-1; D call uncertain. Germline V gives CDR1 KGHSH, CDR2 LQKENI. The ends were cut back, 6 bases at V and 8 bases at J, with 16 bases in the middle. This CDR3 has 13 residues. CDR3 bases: TGTGCCAGCTCCCCGTACGAGGGAATAGAAGCTTTCTTT. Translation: CASSPYEGIEAFF.

CDR3: CASSGDRMAEAFF. In nucleotides, the CDR3 is TGTGCCAGCAGTGGGGACAGGATGGCTGAAGCTTTCTTT. The V call is TRBV2, the J call TRBJ1-1; 8 bases match TRBD1. CDR1 and CDR2 from the germline V gene are SNHLY and FYNNEI. With 4 bases clipped from V and 6 bases from J, the junction kept 4 bases outside the gene matches. The CDR3 sequence is 13 residues long.

CDR3: CASSQEPPQPQHF. For the CDR3, the DNA is TGCGCCAGCAGCCAAGAACCTCCGCAGCCCCAGCATTTT. The chain combines TRBV4-1 with TRBJ1-5, with no clear D. V was cut by 0 bases and J by 7 bases, with 7 bases left in between. CDR3 size: 13 residues. Germline CDR1 and CDR2: MGHRA and YSYEKL.

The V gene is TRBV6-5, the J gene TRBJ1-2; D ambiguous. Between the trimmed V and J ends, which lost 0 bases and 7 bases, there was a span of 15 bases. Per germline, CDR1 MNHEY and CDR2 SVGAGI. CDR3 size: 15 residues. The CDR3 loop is CASSYSAARVGGYTF. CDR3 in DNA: TGTGCCAGCAGTTACTCGGCGGCACGGGTGGGTGGCTACACCTTC.

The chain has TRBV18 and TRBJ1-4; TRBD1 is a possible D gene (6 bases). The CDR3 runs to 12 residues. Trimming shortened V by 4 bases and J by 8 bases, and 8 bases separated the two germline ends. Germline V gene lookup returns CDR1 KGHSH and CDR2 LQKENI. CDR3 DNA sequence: TGTGCCAGCTCACGGGACACCGAAAAACTGTTTTTT. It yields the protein CASSRDTEKLFF. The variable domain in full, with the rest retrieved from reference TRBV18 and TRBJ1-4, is NAGVMQNPRHLVRRRGQEARLRCSPMKGHSHVYWYRQLPEEGLKFMVYLQKENIIDESGMPKERFSAEFPKEGPSILRIQQVVRGDSAAYFCASSRDTEKLFFGSGTQLSVL.

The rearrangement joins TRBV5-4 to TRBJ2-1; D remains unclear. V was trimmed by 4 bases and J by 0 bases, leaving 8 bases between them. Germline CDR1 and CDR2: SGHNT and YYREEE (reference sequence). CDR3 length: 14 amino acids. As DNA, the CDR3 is TGTGCCAGCAGCGTGACGAGCTCCTACAATGAGCAGTTCTTC. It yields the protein CASSVTSSYNEQFF.

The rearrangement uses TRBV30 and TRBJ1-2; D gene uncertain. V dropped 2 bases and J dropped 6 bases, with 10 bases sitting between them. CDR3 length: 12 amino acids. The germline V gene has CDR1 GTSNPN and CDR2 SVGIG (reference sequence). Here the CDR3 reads CAWSSAGDGYTF. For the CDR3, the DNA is TGTGCCTGGAGTAGCGCAGGCGATGGCTACACCTTC.

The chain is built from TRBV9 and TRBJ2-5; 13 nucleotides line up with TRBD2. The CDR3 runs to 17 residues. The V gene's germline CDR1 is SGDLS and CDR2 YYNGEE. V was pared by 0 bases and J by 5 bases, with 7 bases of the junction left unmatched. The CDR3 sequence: CASSVGLAGGQGETQYF. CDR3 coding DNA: TGTGCCAGCAGCGTAGGACTAGCGGGGGGCCAAGGGGAGACCCAGTACTTC.

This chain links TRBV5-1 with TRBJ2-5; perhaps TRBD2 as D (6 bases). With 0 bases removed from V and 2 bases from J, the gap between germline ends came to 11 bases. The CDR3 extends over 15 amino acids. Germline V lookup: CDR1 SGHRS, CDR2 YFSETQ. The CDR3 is CASSLGGLQQETQYF. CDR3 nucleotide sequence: TGCGCCAGCAGCTTGGGTGGACTACAACAAGAGACCCAGTACTTC. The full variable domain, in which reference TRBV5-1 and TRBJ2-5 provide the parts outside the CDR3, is KAGVTQTPRYLIKTRGQQVTLSCSPISGHRSVSWYQQTPGQGLQFLFEYFSETQRNKGNFPGRFSGRQFSNSRSEMNVSTLELGDSALYLCASSLGGLQQETQYFGPGTRLLVL.

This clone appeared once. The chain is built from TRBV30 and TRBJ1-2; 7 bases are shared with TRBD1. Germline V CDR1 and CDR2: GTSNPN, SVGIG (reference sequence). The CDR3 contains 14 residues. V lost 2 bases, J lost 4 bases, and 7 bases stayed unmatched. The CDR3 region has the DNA TGTGCCTGGAGTCTCAAGGGGGCTGTCTATGGCTACACCTTC. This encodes CAWSLKGAVYGYTF.

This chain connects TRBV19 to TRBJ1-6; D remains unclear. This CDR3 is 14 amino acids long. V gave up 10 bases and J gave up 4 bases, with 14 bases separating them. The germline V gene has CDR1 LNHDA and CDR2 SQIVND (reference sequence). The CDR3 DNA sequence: TGTGCCACCCGCGGAGGTGGGTATAATTCACCCCTCCACTTT. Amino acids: CATRGGGYNSPLHF. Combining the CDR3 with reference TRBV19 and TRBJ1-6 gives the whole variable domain DGGITQSPKYLFRKEGQNVTLSCEQNLNHDAMYWYRQDPGQGLRLIYYSQIVNDFQKGDIAEGYSVSREKKESFPLTVTSAQKNPTAFYLCATRGGGYNSPLHFGNGTRLTVT.

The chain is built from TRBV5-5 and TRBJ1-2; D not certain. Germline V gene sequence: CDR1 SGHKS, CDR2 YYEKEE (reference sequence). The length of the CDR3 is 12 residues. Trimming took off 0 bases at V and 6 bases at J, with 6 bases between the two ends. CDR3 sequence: CASSLAKDGYTF. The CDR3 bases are TGTGCCAGCAGCTTGGCAAAAGATGGCTACACCTTC.

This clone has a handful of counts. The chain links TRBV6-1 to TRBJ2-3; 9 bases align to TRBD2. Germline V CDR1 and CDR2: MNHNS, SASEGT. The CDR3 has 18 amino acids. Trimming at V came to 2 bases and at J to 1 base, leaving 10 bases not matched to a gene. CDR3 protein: CASSELAGGIGGTDTQYF. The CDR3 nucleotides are TGTGCCAGCAGTGAATTGGCGGGGGGGATAGGTGGCACAGATACGCAGTATTTT.

The CDR3: CASSLETRVGTYEQYF. The CDR3 nucleotides read TGTGCCAGCAGCTTGGAGACCCGCGTTGGGACCTACGAGCAGTACTTC. The chain recombines TRBV5-8 with TRBJ2-7, with D hard to call. Germline V gives CDR1 SGHTS, CDR2 YDEGEE. V gave up 0 bases and J gave up 2 bases, with 15 bases separating them. The CDR3 runs to 16 residues.

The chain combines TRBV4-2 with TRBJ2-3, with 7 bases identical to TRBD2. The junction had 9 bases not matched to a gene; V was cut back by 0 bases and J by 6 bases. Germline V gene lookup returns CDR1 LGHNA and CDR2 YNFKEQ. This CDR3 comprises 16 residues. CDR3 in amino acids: CASSQEGGGLTDTQYF. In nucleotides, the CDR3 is TGTGCCAGCAGCCAAGAGGGCGGGGGACTTACTGATACGCAGTATTTT.

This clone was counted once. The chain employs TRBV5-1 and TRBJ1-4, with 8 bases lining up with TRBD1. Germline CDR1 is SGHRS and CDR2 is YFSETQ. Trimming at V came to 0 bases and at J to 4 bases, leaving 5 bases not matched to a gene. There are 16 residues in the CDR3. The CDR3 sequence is CASSLGTGLSNEKLFF. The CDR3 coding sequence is TGCGCCAGCAGCTTGGGGACAGGGTTAAGTAATGAAAAACTGTTTTTT.

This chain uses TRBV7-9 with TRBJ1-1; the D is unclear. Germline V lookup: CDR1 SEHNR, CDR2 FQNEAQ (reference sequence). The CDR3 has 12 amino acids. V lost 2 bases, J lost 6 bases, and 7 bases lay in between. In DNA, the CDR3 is TGTGCCAGCAGCTTAATGGCTTCTGAAGCTTTCTTT. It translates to CASSLMASEAFF.

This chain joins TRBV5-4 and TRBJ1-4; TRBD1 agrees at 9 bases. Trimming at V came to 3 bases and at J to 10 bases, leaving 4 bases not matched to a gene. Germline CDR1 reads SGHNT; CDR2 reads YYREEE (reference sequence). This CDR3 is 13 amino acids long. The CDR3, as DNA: TGTGCCAGCAGCTCGGGACAGGGTGGAAAACTGTTTTTT. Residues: CASSSGQGGKLFF.

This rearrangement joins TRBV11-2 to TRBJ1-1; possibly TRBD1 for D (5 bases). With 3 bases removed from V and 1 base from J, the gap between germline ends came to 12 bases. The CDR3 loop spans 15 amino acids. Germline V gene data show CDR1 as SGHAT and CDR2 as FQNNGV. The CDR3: CASSFQGPANTEAFF. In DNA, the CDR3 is TGTGCCAGCAGCTTTCAGGGACCGGCGAACACTGAAGCTTTCTTT.

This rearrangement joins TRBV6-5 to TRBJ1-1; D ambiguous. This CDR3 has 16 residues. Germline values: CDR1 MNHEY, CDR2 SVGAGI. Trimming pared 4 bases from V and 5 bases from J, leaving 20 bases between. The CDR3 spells CASSLSGVKVGTEAFF. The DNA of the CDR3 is TGTGCCAGCAGTTTATCTGGGGTTAAGGTGGGGACTGAAGCTTTCTTT.

The CDR3 sequence: CASRTSGRGTDTQYF. In nucleotides, the CDR3 is TGCGCCAGCAGAACCTCAGGAAGGGGCACAGATACGCAGTATTTT. The V gene is TRBV5-1, the J gene TRBJ2-3; no reliable D call. The CDR3 sequence is 15 residues long. V was cut by 5 bases and J by 1 base, with 14 bases left in between. Germline V gene data show CDR1 as SGHRS and CDR2 as YFSETQ. Full variable domain (rest looked up from reference TRBV5-1 and TRBJ2-3): KAGVTQTPRYLIKTRGQQVTLSCSPISGHRSVSWYQQTPGQGLQFLFEYFSETQRNKGNFPGRFSGRQFSNSRSEMNVSTLELGDSALYLCASRTSGRGTDTQYFGPGTRLTVL.

The DNA of the CDR3 is TGTGCCAGCAGTGGAGGGACGGCTTCCTACGAGCAGTACTTC. Protein sequence: CASSGGTASYEQYF. The V gene is TRBV6-1, the J gene TRBJ2-7; D might be TRBD1 or TRBD2, each matching 5 bases. This CDR3 is built from 14 residues. Germline V lookup: CDR1 MNHNS, CDR2 SASEGT. V was cut by 4 bases and J by 1 base, with 11 bases left in between.